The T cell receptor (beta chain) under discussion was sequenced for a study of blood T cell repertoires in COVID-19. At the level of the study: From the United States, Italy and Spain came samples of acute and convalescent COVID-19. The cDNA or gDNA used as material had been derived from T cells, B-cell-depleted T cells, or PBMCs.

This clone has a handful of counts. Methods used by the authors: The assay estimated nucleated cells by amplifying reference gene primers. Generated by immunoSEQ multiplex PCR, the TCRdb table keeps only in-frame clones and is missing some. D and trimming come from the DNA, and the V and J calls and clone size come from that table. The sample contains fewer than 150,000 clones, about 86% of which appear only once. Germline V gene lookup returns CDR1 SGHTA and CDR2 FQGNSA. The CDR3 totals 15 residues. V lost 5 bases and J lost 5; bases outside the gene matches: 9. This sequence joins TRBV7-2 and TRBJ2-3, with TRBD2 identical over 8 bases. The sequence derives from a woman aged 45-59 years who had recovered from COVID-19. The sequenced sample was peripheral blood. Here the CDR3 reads CASSPGGLGGDTQYF. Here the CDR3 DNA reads TGTGCCAGCAGCCCTGGGGGACTAGGGGGAGATACGCAGTATTTT.